Only a few counts were recorded for the clone carrying this T cell receptor (beta chain). The antigen is undetermined. Approximately 9.7 milliliters was the volume of peripheral blood drawn from each donor. The sample is drawn from a study of blood T cells in healthy people across ages. Findings and limits, study-wide: In older individuals, TCR beta diversity per million T cells was lower, falling roughly linearly with age.

The CDR3 has 14 amino acids. The germline gives CDR1 SEHNR, CDR2 FQNEAQ (reference sequence). V lost 1 base, J lost 8 bases, and 12 bases lay in between. Next came a second PCR, run for about 6 to 11 cycles, which used a sample-barcoded 5' primer along with a J-beta primer mix. Every molecule of cDNA carried a tag from a template-switch adaptor with 12 random nucleotides. Sequencing recovered at least 3 million CDR3-containing paired-end reads from each sample. Via MiXCR, TCRdb re-called the 5' RACE reads, giving one row per CDR3 protein. The data contain fewer than 750,000 distinct CDR3 sequences, roughly 48% of them seen just once; the ten biggest clones take up roughly 25%.

The chain recombines TRBV7-9 with TRBJ2-1, with D unclear. The clonotype originates from a man older than 75 in good health. Sequencing used blood. CDR3: CASSLVAATDEQFF. CDR3 coding DNA: TGTGCCAGCAGCTTAGTCGCGGCTACGGATGAGCAGTTCTTC.